This T cell receptor beta chain was captured in a study of cytomegalovirus exposure and HLA in healthy donors. Both 60 Vbeta primers and 13 Jbeta primers went into the PCR. Clones were sequenced by immunoSEQ multiplex PCR, and TCRdb holds only the in-frame ones, with some missing. The sample shows over 100,000 clones, over 65% of them seen only once. Whole-study results and caveats: Earlier findings revealed that most TCR beta V segments proved productive either about 87% or about 30% of the time.

Germline-derived CDR1 and CDR2 are SGDLS and YYNGEE. The CDR3 spans 14 residues. V was pared by 4 bases and J by 10 bases, with 10 bases of the junction left unmatched. Worth noting for this clone: Its antigen remains unknown.

The sample taken for sequencing was PBMCs. The TCR comes from a woman between 25 and 40 years old in good health and CMV-seropositive. The chain is built from TRBV9 and TRBJ2-1; 8 bases align to TRBD1. The CDR3 DNA reads as TGTGCCAGCAGCACCGGACAGGGCGGAGTGGAGCAGTTCTTC. It is translated as CASSTGQGGVEQFF. Filled out from reference TRBV9 and TRBJ2-1, the complete variable domain reads DSGVTQTPKHLITATGQRVTLRCSPRSGDLSVYWYQQSLDQGLQFLIQYYNGEERAKGNILERFSAQQFPDLHSELNLSSLELGDSALYFCASSTGQGGVEQFFGPGTRLTVL.